The rows below give T cell receptor beta chains drawn from one sample of a study of shared clonotypes between healthy human individuals. Here immunoSEQ multiplex PCR was the method, and the copy in TCRdb shows in-frame clones only, minus some. The sample contains 170,000 or so clones, 60% to 75% of which appear only once. The material sequenced was memory CD4+ T cells sorted from blood. Every receptor here comes from a man aged 25-45 years in good health. CDR3s include the opening cysteine and the closing phenylalanine or tryptophan. D genes are given only for firm matches. Some rows mark clone size as missing; the rest say once, few, many or name a class of expanded clone.

CDR3 DNA: TGTGCCAGCAGCTTATACGGGTTGGCGAATGAGCAGTTCTTC
CDR3 protein: CASSLYGLANEQFF
V gene: TRBV11-3
clone size: .
D gene: .
J gene: TRBJ2-1

CDR3 DNA: TGTGCCAGCAGCTTAGGTGGAGGGAACACCGGGGAGCTGTTTTTT
CDR3 protein: CASSLGGGNTGELFF
V gene: TRBV7-9
clone size: .
D gene: .
J gene: TRBJ2-2

CDR3 DNA: TGTGCCAGCAGCAAAGGGCCTCCGGCAGGGAGGCCTCTCAGCACTGAAGCTTTCTTT
CDR3 protein: CASSKGPPAGRPLSTEAFF
V gene: TRBV21-1
clone size: once
D gene: .
J gene: TRBJ1-1

CDR3 DNA: TGTGCCAGCAGTCAACCCCGACAGAACACCGGGGAGCTGTTTTTT
CDR3 protein: CASSQPRQNTGELFF
V gene: TRBV6-6
clone size: .
D gene: .
J gene: TRBJ2-2

CDR3 DNA: TGTGCCAGCAGTTATTCGCGGGCGGGGACAGATACGCAGTATTTT
CDR3 protein: CASSYSRAGTDTQYF
V gene: TRBV6-5
clone size: .
D gene: .
J gene: TRBJ2-3

CDR3 DNA: TGTGCCAGCTCAGGAAACCAGGTCACCGCCACCGGGGAGCTGTTTTTT
CDR3 protein: CASSGNQVTATGELFF
V gene: TRBV18
clone size: .
D gene: .
J gene: TRBJ2-2

CDR3 DNA: TGTGCCAGCAGCCGCGGGACTAGCGGGAAGACAGATACGCAGTATTTT
CDR3 protein: CASSRGTSGKTDTQYF
V gene: TRBV28
clone size: once
D gene: TRBD2
J gene: TRBJ2-3

CDR3 DNA: TGTGCCAGCAGTGATTGGGGGAACAATCAGCCCCAGCATTTT
CDR3 protein: CASSDWGNNQPQHF
V gene: TRBV25-1
clone size: .
D gene: .
J gene: TRBJ1-5

CDR3 DNA: TGTGCCAGCAGCGAAAATTGGGAGACCCAGTACTTC
CDR3 protein: CASSENWETQYF
V gene: TRBV11-2
clone size: .
D gene: .
J gene: TRBJ2-5

CDR3 DNA: TGTGCCAGCAGCTTAGGACTAGCGGGAGTGGTCGAGCAGTACTTC
CDR3 protein: CASSLGLAGVVEQYF
V gene: TRBV7-2
clone size: .
D gene: TRBD2
J gene: TRBJ2-7

CDR3 DNA: TGCGCCAGCAGCGGAGGGGAGGCTAGCGGGAAACTTTCTGGGGCCAACGTCCTGACTTTC
CDR3 protein: CASSGGEASGKLSGANVLTF
V gene: TRBV10-2
clone size: .
D gene: TRBD2
J gene: TRBJ2-6